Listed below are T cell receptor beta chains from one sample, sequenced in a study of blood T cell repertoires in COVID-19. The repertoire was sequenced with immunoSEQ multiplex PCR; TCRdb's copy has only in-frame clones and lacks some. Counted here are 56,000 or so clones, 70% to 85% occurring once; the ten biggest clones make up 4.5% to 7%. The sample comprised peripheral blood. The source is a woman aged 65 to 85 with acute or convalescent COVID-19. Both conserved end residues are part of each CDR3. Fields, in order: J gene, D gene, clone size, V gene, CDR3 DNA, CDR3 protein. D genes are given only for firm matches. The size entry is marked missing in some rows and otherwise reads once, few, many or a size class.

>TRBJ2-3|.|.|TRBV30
TGTGCCTGGAACGAACAGAGCACAGATACGCAGTATTTT
CAWNEQSTDTQYF
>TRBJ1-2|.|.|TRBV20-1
TGCAGTGCTAGGACGACAGGCCCTGCCACCTTC
CSARTTGPATF
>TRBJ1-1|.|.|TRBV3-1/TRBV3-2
TGTGCCAGCACCCCTGGACACTTGAACACTGAAGCTTTCTTT
CASTPGHLNTEAFF
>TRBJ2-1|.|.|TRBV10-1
TGCGCCAGCAGTGAGAAAGTGGGGGGCTACAATGAGCAGTTCTTC
CASSEKVGGYNEQFF
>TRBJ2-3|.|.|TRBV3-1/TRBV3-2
TGTGCCAGCAGCCAAGAGATGTCGGGTCTGGGCACAGATACGCAGTATTTT
CASSQEMSGLGTDTQYF
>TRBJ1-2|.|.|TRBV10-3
TGTGCCATCAGTGAGTCCTTGGCCGGCTACACCTTC
CAISESLAGYTF
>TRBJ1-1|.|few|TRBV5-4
TGTGCCAGCAGCGCGCGAAACTTCAGGGAGGCGAACACTGAAGCTTTCTTT
CASSARNFREANTEAFF
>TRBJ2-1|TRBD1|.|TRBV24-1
TGTGCCACCAGTGACAGGACAGGGGTGGCTAGGAATGAGCAGTTCTTC
CATSDRTGVARNEQFF
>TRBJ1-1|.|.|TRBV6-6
TGTGCCAGCAGTTACTCGTGGCAGGGTAACGCTGAAGCTTTCTTT
CASSYSWQGNAEAFF
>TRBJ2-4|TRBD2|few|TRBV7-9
TGTGCCAGCAGCCTTGGGACTAGCGGGGGGTTAGCCAAAAACATTCAGTACTTC
CASSLGTSGGLAKNIQYF
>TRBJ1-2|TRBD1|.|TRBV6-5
TGTGCCAGCAGTAATCCTACCGGGACAGGGTACGGCTACACCTTC
CASSNPTGTGYGYTF
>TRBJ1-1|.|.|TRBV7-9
TGTGCCAGCAGCTTAGAGGAGAGACTGATGGGCACTGAAGCTTTCTTT
CASSLEERLMGTEAFF
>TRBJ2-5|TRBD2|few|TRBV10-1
TGCGCCACCTCCGGGACTAGCGGTGAATTAGAGACCCAGTACTTC
CATSGTSGELETQYF
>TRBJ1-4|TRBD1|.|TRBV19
TGTGCCACCCGACAGGGGGCGCGTGAAAAACTGTTTTTT
CATRQGAREKLFF
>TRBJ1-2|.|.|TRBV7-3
TGTGCCAGCAGCTTAGGTCCGGGTATGGATGGCTACACCTTC
CASSLGPGMDGYTF
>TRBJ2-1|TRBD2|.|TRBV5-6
TGTGCCAGCAGCTCCGTACTAGCGGGGGGTCTTTGGGGCAATGAGCAGTTCTTC
CASSSVLAGGLWGNEQFF
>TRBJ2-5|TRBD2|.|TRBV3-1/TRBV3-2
TGTGCCTCGGCGGGGGGTAGTAGGGAGACCCAGTACTTC
CASAGGSRETQYF
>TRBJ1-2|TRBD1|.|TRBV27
TGTGCCAGCAGTCTGGACAGGTTTGGTGGCTACACCTTC
CASSLDRFGGYTF
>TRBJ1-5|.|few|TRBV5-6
TGTGCCAGCAGCTTGTGGGCAGGGGCCCGCAATCAGCCCCAGCATTTT
CASSLWAGARNQPQHF
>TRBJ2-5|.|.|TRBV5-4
TGTGCCAGCAGCCTAAAACAGGGCCAAGAGACCCAGTACTTC
CASSLKQGQETQYF
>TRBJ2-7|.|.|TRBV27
TGTGCCAGCTCCCTGACTGATTCCTACGAGCAGTACTTC
CASSLTDSYEQYF
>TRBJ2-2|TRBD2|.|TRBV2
TGTGCCAGCAGGGGCGGGGGGAGGACCGGGGAGCTGTTTTTT
CASRGGGRTGELFF
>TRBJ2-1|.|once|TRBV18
TGTGCCAGCTCCGCTGGCGGGGATGAGCAGTTCTTC
CASSAGGDEQFF
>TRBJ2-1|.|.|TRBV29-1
TGCAGCGTTGGCATCAGGGACTACAATGAGCAGTTCTTC
CSVGIRDYNEQFF
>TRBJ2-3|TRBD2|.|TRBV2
TGTGCCAGCAGTGGGGCTCGGGGGGGCACAGATACGCAGTATTTT
CASSGARGGTDTQYF
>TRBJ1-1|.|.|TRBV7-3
TGTGCCAGCAGCTACGACAGGAACACTGAAGCTTTCTTT
CASSYDRNTEAFF
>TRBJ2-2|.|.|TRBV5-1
TGCGCCAGCAGCGGGGGCACGAACACCGGGGAGCTGTTTTTT
CASSGGTNTGELFF
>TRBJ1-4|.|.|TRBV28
TGTGCCAGCCTTAAGACGGGGAATGAAAAACTGTTTTTT
CASLKTGNEKLFF
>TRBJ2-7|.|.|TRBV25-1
TGTGCCAGCAGTGAACAAGGGGGGGCCTACGAGCAGTACTTC
CASSEQGGAYEQYF
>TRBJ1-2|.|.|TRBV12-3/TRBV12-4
TGTGCCAGCGGGAACAGGGTCTCCCAGGGCTACACCTTC
CASGNRVSQGYTF
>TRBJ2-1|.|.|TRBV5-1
TGCGCCAGCAGCTACCCTCAGGGGCAAAACCCCTACAATGAGCAGTTCTTC
CASSYPQGQNPYNEQFF
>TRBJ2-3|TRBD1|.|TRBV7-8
TGTGCCAGCAGCTTAGGGAACAGGGGAACAGATACGCAGTATTTT
CASSLGNRGTDTQYF
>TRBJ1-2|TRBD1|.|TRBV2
TGTGCCAGCAGGACTGGACAGGGTAATGGCTACACCTTC
CASRTGQGNGYTF
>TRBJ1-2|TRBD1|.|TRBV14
TGTGCCAGCAGCCTGGGACAGAAGTATGGCTACACCTTC
CASSLGQKYGYTF
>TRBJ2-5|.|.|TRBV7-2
TGTGCCAGCAGCTTATGGGGGGGCGGGGAGACCCAGTACTTC
CASSLWGGGETQYF
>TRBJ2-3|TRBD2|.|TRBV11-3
TGTGCCAGCAGCCGAGGGGGACTAGCACCAGGGGCGCAGTATTTT
CASSRGGLAPGAQYF